One sample yielded the 13 T cell receptor beta chains listed below, sequenced in a study of memory CD4+ T cells and cytomegalovirus serostatus. Single viable CD3+CD4+CD8-CD45RO+ cells were sorted as the memory CD4+ T cells. Sequencing used immunoSEQ multiplex PCR; TCRdb keeps in-frame clones, though not all of them. This sample has some 65,000 clones, with roughly 75% found just once. The sample taken for sequencing was memory CD4+ T cells from blood. The receptor source for this set is an adult in good health and CMV-seronegative. Some clones in this sample may be carry-over from other donors' samples.

The count of this clone is one. The chain has TRBV30 and TRBJ2-5; the D call may be TRBD1 or TRBD2 (5 bases each). In germline, CDR1 is GTSNPN, CDR2 SVGIG (reference sequence). The V and J ends lost 4 bases and 10 bases respectively, with 16 bases between them. The length of the CDR3 is 12 residues. The CDR3 loop is CAWNRIRDGQYF. The CDR3 DNA reads as TGTGCCTGGAATCGCATTCGGGACGGCCAGTACTTC. Based on the CDR3 plus reference TRBV30 and TRBJ2-5, the full variable domain is SQTIHQWPATLVQPVGSPLSLECTVEGTSNPNLYWYRQAAGRGLQLLFYSVGIGQISSEVPQNLSASRPQDRQFILSSKKLLLSDSGFYLCAWNRIRDGQYFGPGTRLLVL.

V and J are TRBV13 and TRBJ2-5; D ambiguous. The CDR3 totals 12 residues. From germline, CDR1 is PRHDT and CDR2 FYEKMQ (reference sequence). V lost 5 bases and J lost 5, with 9 bases in between. CDR3 coding DNA: TGTGCCAGCAGCAGAGAGAGGGAGACCCAGTACTTC. It encodes CASSRERETQYF. Based on the CDR3 plus reference TRBV13 and TRBJ2-5, the full variable domain is AAGVIQSPRHLIKEKRETATLKCYPIPRHDTVYWYQQGPGQDPQFLISFYEKMQSDKGSIPDRFSAQQFSDYHSELNMSSLELGDSALYFCASSRERETQYFGPGTRLLVL.

This sequence joins TRBV5-4 and TRBJ2-2; maybe TRBD1 (5 bases). The germline CDR1 and CDR2 sequences are SGHNT and YYREEE (reference sequence). CDR3 size: 15 residues. Trimming shortened V by 4 bases and J by 0 bases, and 10 bases separated the two germline ends. The CDR3 DNA sequence: TGTGCCAGCAGCGTGACAGTCGCGAACACCGGGGAGCTGTTTTTT. Translation gives CASSVTVANTGELFF.

Comments on this clone: A read error may account for a junction end that differs from germline. This sequence joins TRBV30 and TRBJ1-4, with D perhaps TRBD1 (6 bases). The CDR3 has 14 residues. CDR1 GTSNPN and CDR2 SVGIG come from the germline V gene (reference sequence). CDR3 sequence (DNA): TGTGCCTCGAGTGAGACAGGCGGAATTGAAAAACTGTTTTTT. Its protein product is CASSETGGIEKLFF.

In this sample, this clone turned up a few times. CDR3 in amino acids: CASSPQTGYGYTF. CDR3 bases: TGCGCCAGCAGCCCCCAGACAGGGTACGGCTACACCTTC. This sequence joins TRBV4-1 and TRBJ1-2, with 7 bases matching TRBD1. V gave up 4 bases and J gave up 8 bases; unmatched junction bases: 7. There are 13 residues in the CDR3. The germline V gene encodes CDR1 MGHRA and CDR2 YSYEKL.

J is TRBJ2-6 and V is TRBV6-5; D not resolved. V was clipped by 2 bases and J by 0 bases, with 5 bases between them. This CDR3 has 15 residues. Looked up from germline, CDR1 is MNHEY and CDR2 is SVGAGI. CDR3 residues: CASSYGFSGANVLTF. Here the CDR3 DNA reads TGTGCCAGCAGTTACGGGTTCTCTGGGGCCAACGTCCTGACTTTC.

There are a few counts of this clone. The chain uses TRBV10-1 and TRBJ2-7; 9 bases line up with TRBD1. Trimming took 1 base from V and 3 from J; bases not matched to a gene: 4. The CDR3 is 15 amino acids. Germline V gives CDR1 WNHNN, CDR2 SYGVQD (reference sequence). The CDR3: CASSELQGAVYEQYF. The CDR3 coding sequence is TGCGCCAGCAGTGAGTTACAGGGGGCTGTCTACGAGCAGTACTTC.

The rearrangement links TRBV18 to TRBJ2-3; 9 nucleotides match TRBD1. Germline CDR1 is KGHSH and CDR2 is LQKENI. This CDR3 spans 12 amino acids. J gave up 10 bases and V 6 bases, and 5 bases lay outside the gene matches. In DNA form, the CDR3 reads TGTGCCAGCTCCCGGACAGGGGTAGCGCAGTATTTT. Its protein is CASSRTGVAQYF. Drawing the rest from reference TRBV18 and TRBJ2-3, the complete variable domain is NAGVMQNPRHLVRRRGQEARLRCSPMKGHSHVYWYRQLPEEGLKFMVYLQKENIIDESGMPKERFSAEFPKEGPSILRIQQVVRGDSAAYFCASSRTGVAQYFGPGTRLTVL.

The CDR3 DNA reads TGTGCCTGGAGCGCTAACAGGGGAACTCAGCCCCAGCATTTT. This codes for CAWSANRGTQPQHF. The J gene is TRBJ1-5, the V gene TRBV30; 7 bases match TRBD1. Germline V gene sequence: CDR1 GTSNPN, CDR2 SVGIG (reference sequence). J lost 6 bases, V lost 3 bases, and 8 bases had no gene match. The CDR3 runs 14 residues.

The V gene is TRBV7-2, the J gene TRBJ2-4; D is undetermined. The CDR3 contains 16 residues. Germline-derived CDR1 and CDR2 are SGHTA and FQGNSA. V shed 5 bases and J shed 0 bases, with 14 bases lying between them. The CDR3: CASSEAPGLAKNIQYF. DNA for the CDR3: TGTGCCAGCAGCGAAGCCCCCGGGCTAGCCAAAAACATTCAGTACTTC.

This clone was counted only a few times. The V gene is TRBV20-1, the J gene TRBJ1-1; D gene unclear. Trimming shortened V by 0 bases and J by 6 bases, and 5 bases separated the two germline ends. CDR3 size: 11 residues. From germline, CDR1 is DFQATT and CDR2 SNEGSKA (reference sequence). Here the CDR3 DNA reads TGCAGTGCTAGAGACGAAGCTGAAGCTTTCTTT. As protein: CSARDEAEAFF.

The chain combines TRBV7-2 with TRBJ2-5; 9 positions match TRBD1. Per the germline V gene, CDR1 is SGHTA and CDR2 is FQGNSA. This CDR3 region has 14 residues. With 5 bases clipped from V and 4 bases from J, the junction kept 5 bases outside the gene matches. The CDR3 region is CASSATGGGETQYF. The CDR3 nucleotides are TGTGCCAGCAGCGCTACAGGGGGCGGAGAGACCCAGTACTTC. The full variable domain, with the rest looked up from reference TRBV7-2 and TRBJ2-5, is GAGVSQSPSNKVTEKGKDVELRCDPISGHTALYWYRQSLGQGLEFLIYFQGNSAPDKSGLPSDRFSAERTGGSVSTLTIQRTQQEDSAVYLCASSATGGGETQYFGPGTRLLVL.

The CDR3 nucleotides read TGTGCCAGCACACAGGGGGTCTCCTACAATGAGCAGTTCTTC. Protein sequence: CASTQGVSYNEQFF. The chain is built from TRBV28 and TRBJ2-1; 8 nucleotides line up with TRBD1. This CDR3 is built from 14 residues. Germline V gene sequence: CDR1 MDHEN, CDR2 SYDVKM. J was trimmed by 0 bases and V by 7 bases; bases with no gene match: 2.